This T cell receptor beta chain was profiled in a study of OX40 agonist ivuxolimab in advanced cancers. The investigators sampled blood at baseline, at cycle 4 day 1, and at cycle 7 day 1. The data were produced by immunoSEQ multiplex PCR, yet TCRdb's version contains in-frame clones alone and is incomplete. The sample records tens of thousands of clones, approximately 90% being singletons. This CDR3 is built from 20 residues. The sequencing here drew on CD4+ or CD8+ T cells sorted from blood, taken in a trial of the OX40 agonist ivuxolimab. This receptor was obtained from an adult with an advanced solid tumor such as melanoma, head and neck, liver or kidney cancer. The chain employs TRBV12-2 and TRBJ1-5; the D call TRBD1 from the table was never checked on the DNA. TRBV12-2 is a pseudogene locus. In DNA form, the CDR3 reads TGTGCAAGTCGCTTAGATTCGAGGGGCCGGTGTGGGACAGGAAACTTGCCCCAGCATTTT. Translated: CASRLDSRGRCGTGNLPQHF.